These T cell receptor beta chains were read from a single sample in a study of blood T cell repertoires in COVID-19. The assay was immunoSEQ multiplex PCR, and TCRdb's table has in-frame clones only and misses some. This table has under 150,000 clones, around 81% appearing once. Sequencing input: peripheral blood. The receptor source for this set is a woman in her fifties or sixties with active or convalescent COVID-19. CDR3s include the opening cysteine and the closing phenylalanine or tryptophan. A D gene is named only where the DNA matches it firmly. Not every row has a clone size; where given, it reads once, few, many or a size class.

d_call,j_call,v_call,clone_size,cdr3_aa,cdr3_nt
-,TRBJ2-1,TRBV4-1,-,CASSQEIEYNEQFF,TGCGCCAGCAGCCAAGAGATAGAGTACAATGAGCAGTTCTTC
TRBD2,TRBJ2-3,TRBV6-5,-,CASSLAGGPTDTQYF,TGTGCCAGCAGTTTAGCGGGGGGTCCCACAGATACGCAGTATTTT
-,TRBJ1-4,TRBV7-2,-,CASSLRAGVLNEKLFF,TGTGCCAGCAGCCTTAGAGCGGGAGTTCTTAATGAAAAACTGTTTTTT
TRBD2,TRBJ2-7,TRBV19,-,CASSTSTSGIHEQYF,TGTGCCAGTAGTACGTCGACTAGCGGGATACACGAGCAGTACTTC
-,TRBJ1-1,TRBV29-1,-,CSVAADRGTEAFF,TGCAGCGTTGCGGCAGATAGGGGCACTGAAGCTTTCTTT
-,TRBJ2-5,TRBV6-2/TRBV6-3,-,CASSYSWGLGLAETQYF,TGTGCCAGCAGTTACTCATGGGGGCTTGGCCTTGCGGAGACCCAGTACTTC
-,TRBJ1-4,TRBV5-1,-,CASSIQASRPHEKLFF,TGCGCCAGCAGCATCCAGGCGTCAAGGCCACATGAAAAACTGTTTTTT
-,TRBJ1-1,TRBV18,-,CASSPGGKNTEAFF,TGTGCCAGCTCACCGGGGGGAAAGAACACTGAAGCTTTCTTT
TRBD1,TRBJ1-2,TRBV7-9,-,CASSVGQENYGYTF,TGTGCCAGCAGCGTGGGACAGGAGAACTATGGCTACACCTTC
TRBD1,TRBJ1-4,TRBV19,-,CASSSDRVSNEKLFF,TGTGCCAGTAGTTCCGACAGGGTGTCTAATGAAAAACTGTTTTTT
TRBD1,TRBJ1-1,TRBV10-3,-,CAIGTQGGNTEAFF,TGTGCCATCGGGACACAGGGGGGGAACACTGAAGCTTTCTTT
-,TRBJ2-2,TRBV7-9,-,CASSFVGTNTGELFF,TGTGCCAGCAGCTTTGTCGGGACGAACACCGGGGAGCTGTTTTTT
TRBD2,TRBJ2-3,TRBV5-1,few,CASSTTSGTADTQYF,TGCGCCAGCAGCACGACTAGCGGGACCGCAGATACGCAGTATTTT
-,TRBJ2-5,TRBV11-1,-,CASSSSSGAVGATQYF,TGTGCCAGCAGCTCCTCCTCCGGGGCAGTGGGGGCGACCCAGTACTTC
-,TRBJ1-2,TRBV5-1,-,CASSLAAQGINYGYTF,TGCGCCAGCAGCTTGGCCGCTCAGGGGATCAACTATGGCTACACCTTC
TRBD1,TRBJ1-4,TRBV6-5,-,CASSSDRTGGNEKLFF,TGTGCCAGCAGTTCCGATCGCACAGGGGGTAATGAAAAACTGTTTTTT
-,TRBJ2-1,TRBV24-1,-,CATSDSVRRGDYNEQFF,TGTGCCACCAGTGATTCGGTCCGCAGGGGTGATTACAATGAGCAGTTCTTC
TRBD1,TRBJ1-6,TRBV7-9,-,CASSPRTGGSYNSPLHF,TGTGCCAGCAGCCCGAGGACAGGGGGCTCCTATAATTCACCCCTCCACTTT
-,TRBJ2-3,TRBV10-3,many,CAISFMEQGSVSLRATQYF,TGTGCCATCAGCTTTATGGAACAGGGCTCGGTATCCCTTCGGGCTACGCAGTATTTT
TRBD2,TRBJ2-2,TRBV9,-,CASSQLSVGGAGELFF,TGTGCCAGCAGCCAACTCTCCGTCGGGGGGGCCGGGGAGCTGTTTTTT
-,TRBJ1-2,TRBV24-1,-,CATSDPRTDDGYTF,TGTGCCACCAGTGACCCAAGGACAGACGATGGCTACACCTTC
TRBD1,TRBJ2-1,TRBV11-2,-,CASSFPTGRNEQFF,TGTGCCAGCAGCTTCCCGACAGGGCGGAATGAGCAGTTCTTC
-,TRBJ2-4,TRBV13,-,CASSPTGQQWKNIQYF,TGTGCCAGCAGCCCAACCGGACAGCAGTGGAAAAACATTCAGTACTTC
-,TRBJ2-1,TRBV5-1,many,CASSRSGIDGGYEQFF,TGCGCCAGCAGCCGGTCGGGAATAGATGGGGGGTATGAGCAGTTCTTC
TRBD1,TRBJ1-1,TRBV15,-,CATSRDPDREAFF,TGTGCCACCAGCAGAGACCCGGACAGGGAAGCTTTCTTT
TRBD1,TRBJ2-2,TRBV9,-,CASSARTGNTGELFF,TGTGCCAGCAGCGCCCGGACAGGGAACACCGGGGAGCTGTTTTTT
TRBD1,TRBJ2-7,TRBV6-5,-,CASNSGDREKEQYF,TGTGCCAGCAACTCCGGGGACAGGGAGAAGGAGCAGTACTTC
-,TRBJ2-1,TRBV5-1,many,CASSFRGYEQFF,TGCGCCAGCAGCTTTAGGGGTTATGAGCAGTTCTTC
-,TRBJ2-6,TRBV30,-,CAWSPRGRAGANVLTF,TGTGCCTGGAGTCCCCGTGGCCGGGCTGGGGCCAACGTCCTGACTTTC
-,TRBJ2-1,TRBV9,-,CASSVGGGALNEQFF,TGTGCCAGCAGCGTAGGAGGGGGGGCCCTCAATGAGCAGTTCTTC
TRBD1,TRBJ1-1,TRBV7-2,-,CASSWGQGVGEAFF,TGTGCCAGCAGCTGGGGACAGGGTGTTGGTGAAGCTTTCTTT
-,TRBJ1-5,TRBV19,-,CASSPEEGKTSNQPQHF,TGTGCCAGTAGTCCCGAGGAGGGGAAGACCTCCAATCAGCCCCAGCATTTT
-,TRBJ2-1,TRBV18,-,CASSPLSGNEQFF,TGTGCCAGCTCACCACTTAGTGGCAATGAGCAGTTCTTC
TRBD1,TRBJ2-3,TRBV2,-,CASRDRGLDTQYF,TGTGCCAGCAGAGACAGGGGTCTAGATACGCAGTATTTT
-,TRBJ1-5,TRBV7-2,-,CASSFRWASNQPQHF,TGTGCCAGCAGCTTTCGGTGGGCTAGCAATCAGCCCCAGCATTTT
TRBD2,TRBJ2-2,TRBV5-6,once,CASSFGTSGEYGELFF,TGTGCCAGCAGCTTTGGGACTAGCGGGGAATACGGGGAGCTGTTTTTT
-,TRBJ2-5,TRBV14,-,CASSQNRWETQYF,TGTGCCAGCAGCCAAAACCGGTGGGAGACCCAGTACTTC
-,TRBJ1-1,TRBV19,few,CASSMRRDEAFF,TGTGCCAGTAGTATGCGGCGGGATGAAGCTTTCTTT
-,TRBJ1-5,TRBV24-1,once,CATSENRATGNQPQHF,TGTGCCACCAGTGAGAACAGGGCGACGGGGAATCAGCCCCAGCATTTT
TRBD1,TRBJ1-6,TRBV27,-,CASTPYQGAINNSPLHF,TGTGCCAGCACCCCATACCAGGGGGCCATTAATAATTCACCCCTCCACTTT
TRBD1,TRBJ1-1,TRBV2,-,CASSGRGTGVDTEAFF,TGTGCCAGCAGTGGCCGCGGGACAGGGGTTGACACTGAAGCTTTCTTT
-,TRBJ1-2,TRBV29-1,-,CSVFSFYGYTF,TGCAGCGTCTTCTCCTTCTATGGCTACACCTTC
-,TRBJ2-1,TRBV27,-,CASSLLGLLNEQFF,TGTGCCAGCAGTTTACTAGGACTCCTTAATGAGCAGTTCTTC
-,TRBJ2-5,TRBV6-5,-,CASSLNPYSEQETQYF,TGTGCCAGCAGTTTAAATCCATACAGTGAACAAGAGACCCAGTACTTC
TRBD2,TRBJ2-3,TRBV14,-,CASSQDLRGRQYF,TGTGCCAGCAGCCAAGATCTGCGGGGGAGGCAGTATTTT
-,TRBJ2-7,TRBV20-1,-,CSANDLVAQYF,TGCAGTGCCAACGACTTAGTGGCGCAGTACTTC
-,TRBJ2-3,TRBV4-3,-,CASSQDRVGGFEDTQYF,TGCGCCAGCAGCCAAGATAGGGTGGGGGGTTTTGAGGATACGCAGTATTTT
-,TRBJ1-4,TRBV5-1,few,CASSPGAANTNEKLFF,TGCGCCAGCAGCCCGGGTGCGGCGAATACTAATGAAAAACTGTTTTTT
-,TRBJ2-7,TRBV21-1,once,CASSSKPGQGSYEQYF,TGTGCCAGCAGCAGTAAGCCGGGACAGGGGTCCTACGAGCAGTACTTC
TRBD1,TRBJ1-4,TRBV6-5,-,CASSRTGGNEKLFF,TGTGCCAGCAGTCGGACAGGGGGAAATGAAAAACTGTTTTTT
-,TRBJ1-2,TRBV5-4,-,CASRGLNYGYTF,TGTGCCAGCAGGGGACTTAACTATGGCTACACCTTC
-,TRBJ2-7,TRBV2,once,CASSENYRDEQYF,TGTGCCAGCAGTGAGAATTACAGGGACGAGCAGTACTTC
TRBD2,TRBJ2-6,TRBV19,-,CASNSGSSGANVLTF,TGTGCCAGTAATAGCGGGAGCTCTGGGGCCAACGTCCTGACTTTC
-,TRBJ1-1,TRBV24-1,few,CATSEGAGTRAFF,TGTGCCACCAGTGAAGGTGCAGGCACGAGAGCTTTCTTT
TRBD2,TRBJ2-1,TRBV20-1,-,CSAREAGRQFF,TGCAGTGCTAGAGAAGCGGGGCGGCAGTTCTTC